The next 9 T cell receptor beta chains were all read from a single sample in a study of T cells in Graves' hyperthyroidism and ophthalmopathy. Amplification yielded TCR beta CDR3 regions, with RNA transcripts as the source. The HTBI set primed first-round TCR CDR3 RT-PCR. Each CDR3 protein gets one entry after TCRdb re-called the multiplex PCR reads with MiXCR. The sample includes around 500,000 distinct CDR3 sequences, 14% of them seen just once. The sequenced sample consisted of blood. Receptors were obtained from a woman between 18 and 29 years old with Graves' hyperthyroidism.

This clonotype occurred many times. The chain employs TRBV14 and TRBJ1-1; a weak D match, TRBD1 (5 bases). The CDR3 contains 13 residues. The germline gives CDR1 SGHDN, CDR2 FVKESK. The V and J ends lost 1 base and 6 bases respectively, with 9 bases between them. This chain's CDR3 is CASSQVKGAEAFF. DNA for the CDR3: TGTGCCAGCAGCCAAGTTAAAGGGGCTGAAGCTTTCTTT. The entire variable domain, with the rest obtained from reference TRBV14 and TRBJ1-1, is as follows: EAGVTQFPSHSVIEKGQTVTLRCDPISGHDNLYWYRRVMGKEIKFLLHFVKESKQDESGMPNNRFLAERTGGTYSTLKVQPAELEDSGVYFCASSQVKGAEAFFGQGTRLTVV.

V and J are TRBV7-9 and TRBJ2-2; 7 nucleotides match TRBD1. Looked up from germline, CDR1 is SEHNR and CDR2 is FQNEAQ (reference sequence). The V and J ends lost 5 bases and 2 bases, in that order; junction bases with no gene match: 8. The CDR3 covers 16 residues. CDR3 nucleotides: TGTGCCAGCAGCCCGGGTAACAGGGGAAACACCGGGGAGCTGTTTTTT. This gives the protein CASSPGNRGNTGELFF.

This clonotype was seen a handful of times. It may be a read error: a sequence one base away is much more abundant. The genes are TRBV27 and TRBJ2-3; TRBD2 might be the D (5 bases). The germline V gene encodes CDR1 MNHEY and CDR2 SMNVEV (reference sequence). V gave up 8 bases and J gave up 3 bases, with 21 bases separating them. The CDR3 runs to 16 residues. CDR3 nucleotide sequence: TGTGCCAGCGGTCTAGGGAGACTGTTAGAGACAGATACGCAGTATTTT. Protein sequence: CASGLGRLLETDTQYF.

Ten or more counts support this clonotype. The chain uses TRBV30 and TRBJ2-6, with 8 bases lining up with TRBD2. The ends lost 5 bases at V and 1 base at J; junction bases unmatched: 7. CDR1 is GTSNPN, CDR2 SVGIG, per germline (reference sequence). CDR3 length equals 16 residues. The CDR3 coding sequence is TGTGCCTGGGAGGCCGGGGGGGGATCTGGGGCCAACGTCCTGACTTTC. Its protein product is CAWEAGGGSGANVLTF.

In its sample, this clonotype was seen many times. This chain connects TRBV7-3 to TRBJ2-1, with 8 bases identical to TRBD2. V lost 3 bases to trimming and J lost 5 bases; unmatched junction nucleotides: 3. This CDR3 has 14 amino acids. Germline-derived CDR1 and CDR2 are SGHTA and FQGTGA. In nucleotides, the CDR3 is TGTGCCAGCAGCTTCCTAGCGGGTAACAATGAGCAGTTCTTC. This sequence encodes CASSFLAGNNEQFF. Full variable domain (rest looked up from reference TRBV7-3 and TRBJ2-1): GAGVSQTPSNKVTEKGKYVELRCDPISGHTALYWYRQSLGQGPEFLIYFQGTGAADDSGLPNDRFFAVRPEGSVSTLKIQRTERGDSAVYLCASSFLAGNNEQFFGPGTRLTVL.

This clonotype was counted between two and nine times. The rearrangement uses TRBV5-5 and TRBJ1-5; D unresolved. Germline V gives CDR1 SGHKS, CDR2 YYEKEE (reference sequence). The CDR3 has 14 amino acids. Between the trimmed V and J ends, which lost 2 bases and 3 bases, there was a span of 9 bases. CDR3 bases: TGTGCCAGCAGCTTATGGGAACTCAATCAGCCCCAGCATTTT. This encodes CASSLWELNQPQHF.

The rearrangement uses TRBV10-2 and TRBJ2-1, with 8 bases matching TRBD2. After removal of 6 bases from V and 6 bases from J, the junction contained 7 bases not matched to a gene. Germline-derived CDR1 and CDR2 are WSHSY and SAAADI. This CDR3 is 14 amino acids long. The CDR3 nucleotides read TGCGCCAGCAGGGGACTAGACGCCATCAATGAGCAGTTCTTC. Translation gives CASRGLDAINEQFF.

This clonotype was picked up many times. V is TRBV29-1 and J is TRBJ2-7; D gene uncertain. The CDR3 runs to 13 residues. Germline V gene sequence: CDR1 SQVTM, CDR2 ANQGSEA. V was shortened by 6 bases and J by 4 bases, with 16 bases between the two germline ends. The DNA of the CDR3 is TGCAGCGTCGCAGAAGACATTCAATACGAGCAGTACTTC. As protein: CSVAEDIQYEQYF.

This clonotype was counted only a few times. The rearrangement joins TRBV9 to TRBJ1-1; D might be TRBD1 (6 bases). The ends were cut back, 2 bases at V and 6 bases at J, with 8 bases in the middle. Germline lookup yields CDR1 SGDLS and CDR2 YYNGEE. The CDR3 has 12 amino acids. The CDR3 coding sequence is TGTGCCAGCAGCGTGGGACATTCTGAAGCTTTCTTT. This codes for CASSVGHSEAFF.